The 7 T cell receptor beta chains below come from one sample, sequenced in a study of T-cell reconstitution after alpha-beta-depleted transplantation in children. Unique molecular identifiers were used in preparing the TCRbeta library. TCRdb used MiXCR to reprocess the PCR reads, holding one entry per CDR3 protein. The data hold about 980,000 distinct CDR3 sequences, with roughly 29% observed a single time. The sample here was PBMCs, mostly from graft donor cells, taken 360 days after TCRalphabeta/CD19-depleted stem cell transplant. The receptors were sampled from a boy under two years old who had a stem cell transplant for SCID, so the T cells may come from the graft donor.

The chain is built from TRBV7-9 and TRBJ1-4, with 7 positions matching TRBD1. V was pared by 7 bases and J by 8 bases, with 7 bases of the junction left unmatched. Germline V CDR1 and CDR2: SEHNR, FQNEAQ (reference sequence). The CDR3 has 13 residues. Written as DNA, the CDR3 is TGTGCCAGCACCGACAGGGTCGGCGAAAAACTGTTTTTT. It translates to CASTDRVGEKLFF.

The chain has TRBV7-8 and TRBJ1-2, with 7 bases fitting TRBD1. V was clipped by 4 bases and J by 6 bases; unmatched bases: 14. Germline loops: CDR1 SGHVS, CDR2 FQNEAQ. This CDR3 is built from 16 residues. Written as DNA, the CDR3 is TGTGCCAGCAGCTCAAAGACCGCCGACAGGGACCATGGCTACACCTTC. Translating it yields CASSSKTADRDHGYTF.

This clonotype was picked up a small number of times. The chain uses TRBV10-3 and TRBJ1-5, with D possibly TRBD1 on 5 matching bases. Germline V gives CDR1 ENHRY, CDR2 SYGVKD. The CDR3 consists of 16 residues. V lost 2 bases to trimming and J lost 6 bases, with 17 bases between them. The CDR3 is CAISERAGAGSQPQHF. The CDR3 DNA follows: TGTGCCATCAGTGAGAGGGCCGGGGCCGGTAGTCAGCCCCAGCATTTT.

The chain has TRBV12-3 or TRBV12-4 and TRBJ1-4; TRBD1 might be the D (5 bases). V was trimmed by 8 bases and J by 9 bases, leaving 13 bases between them. The CDR3 totals 12 residues. The CDR3 DNA reads TGTGCCAGCTCCGGGGACGTTCAAAAACTGTTTTTT. As protein: CASSGDVQKLFF.

This clonotype has only a few counts. V is TRBV7-8 and J is TRBJ2-3; TRBD2 agrees at 9 bases. Trimming took 4 bases from V and 5 from J; bases not matched to a gene: 13. The CDR3 totals 17 residues. Germline V gene data show CDR1 as SGHVS and CDR2 as FQNEAQ. Written as DNA, the CDR3 is TGTGCCAGCAGCTCCCCCCTCCTAGCGGGGTATGGAGATACGCAGTATTTT. Residues: CASSSPLLAGYGDTQYF.

The rearrangement joins TRBV15 to TRBJ2-7; 8 bases match TRBD2. The V segment lost 5 bases and the J segment 6 bases; nucleotides outside the gene matches: 6. This CDR3 spans 13 amino acids. Per germline, CDR1 LNHNV and CDR2 YYDKDF (reference sequence). CDR3 sequence (DNA): TGTGCCACCAGCGGGACTAGAAAACCCGAGCAGTACTTC. Amino acids: CATSGTRKPEQYF.

This clonotype was detected a few times. The rearrangement links TRBV5-6 to TRBJ2-3; no firm D call. This CDR3 has 14 residues. V was shortened by 0 bases and J by 2 bases, with 7 bases between the two germline ends. The germline CDR1 and CDR2 sequences are SGHDT and YYEEEE. The CDR3 DNA reads as TGTGCCAGCAGCTTGGACATCGTCACAGATACGCAGTATTTT. It is translated as CASSLDIVTDTQYF.